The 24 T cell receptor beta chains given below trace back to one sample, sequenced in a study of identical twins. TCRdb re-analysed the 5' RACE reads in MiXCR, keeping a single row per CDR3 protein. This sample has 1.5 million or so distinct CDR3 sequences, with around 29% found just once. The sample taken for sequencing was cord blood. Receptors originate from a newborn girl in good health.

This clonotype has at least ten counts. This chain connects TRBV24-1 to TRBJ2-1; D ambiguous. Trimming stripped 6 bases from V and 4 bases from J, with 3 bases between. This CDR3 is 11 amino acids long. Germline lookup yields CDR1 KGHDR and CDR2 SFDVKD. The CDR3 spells CATSLYNEQFF. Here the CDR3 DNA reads TGTGCCACCAGTCTTTACAATGAGCAGTTCTTC.

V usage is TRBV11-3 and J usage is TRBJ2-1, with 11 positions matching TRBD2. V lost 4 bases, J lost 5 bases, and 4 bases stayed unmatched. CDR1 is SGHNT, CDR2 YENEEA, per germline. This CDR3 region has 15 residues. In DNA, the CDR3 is TGTGCCAGCAGCTCTAGCGGGAGGAGGGACAATGAGCAGTTCTTC. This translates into CASSSSGRRDNEQFF.

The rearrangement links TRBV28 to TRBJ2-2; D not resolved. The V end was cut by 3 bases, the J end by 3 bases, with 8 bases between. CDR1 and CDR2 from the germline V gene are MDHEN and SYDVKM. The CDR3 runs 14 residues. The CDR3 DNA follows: TGTGCCAGCAGTTTCGACTCGGACACCGGGGAGCTGTTTTTT. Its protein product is CASSFDSDTGELFF.

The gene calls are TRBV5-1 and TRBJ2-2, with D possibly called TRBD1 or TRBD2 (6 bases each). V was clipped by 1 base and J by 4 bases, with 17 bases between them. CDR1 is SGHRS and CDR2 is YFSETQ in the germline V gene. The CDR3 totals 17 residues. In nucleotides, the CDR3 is TGCGCCAGCAGCTTGAACAGTGGAGGGGGGATCACCGGGGAGCTGTTTTTT. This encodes CASSLNSGGGITGELFF.

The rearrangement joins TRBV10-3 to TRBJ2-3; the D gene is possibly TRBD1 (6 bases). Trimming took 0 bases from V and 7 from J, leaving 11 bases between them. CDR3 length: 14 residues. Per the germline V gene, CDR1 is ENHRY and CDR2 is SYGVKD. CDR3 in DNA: TGTGCCATCAGTGAGTCGGGGGCGCTTAATACGCAGTATTTT. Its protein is CAISESGALNTQYF.

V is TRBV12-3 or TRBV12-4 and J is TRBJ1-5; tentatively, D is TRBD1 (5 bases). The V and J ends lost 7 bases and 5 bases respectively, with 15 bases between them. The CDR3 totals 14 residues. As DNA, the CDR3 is TGTGCCAGCACCTCCGACAGCCCCTATCAGCCCCAGCATTTT. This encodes CASTSDSPYQPQHF.

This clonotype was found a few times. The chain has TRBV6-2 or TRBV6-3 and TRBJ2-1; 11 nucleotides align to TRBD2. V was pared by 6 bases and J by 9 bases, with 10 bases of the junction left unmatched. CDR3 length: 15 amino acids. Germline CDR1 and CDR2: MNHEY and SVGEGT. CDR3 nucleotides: TGTGCCAGCAGATCCTTAGCGGGAGGGCCTGGTGAGCAGTTCTTC. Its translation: CASRSLAGGPGEQFF.

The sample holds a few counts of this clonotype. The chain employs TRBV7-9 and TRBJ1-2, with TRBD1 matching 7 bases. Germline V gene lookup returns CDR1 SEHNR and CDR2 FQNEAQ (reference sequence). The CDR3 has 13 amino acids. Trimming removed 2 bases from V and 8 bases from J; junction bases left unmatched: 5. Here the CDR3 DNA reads TGTGCCAGCAGCTTAAGCCAGGGGGTCGGCTACACCTTC. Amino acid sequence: CASSLSQGVGYTF.

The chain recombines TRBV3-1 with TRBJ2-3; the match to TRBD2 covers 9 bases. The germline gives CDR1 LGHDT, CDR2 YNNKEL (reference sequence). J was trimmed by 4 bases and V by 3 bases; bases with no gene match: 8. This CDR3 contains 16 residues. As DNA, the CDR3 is TGTGCCAGCAGCCATGAGAGGCTAGCGGGGTCAGATACGCAGTATTTT. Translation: CASSHERLAGSDTQYF.

The DNA for the CDR3 is TGTGCCAGCAGCACAAGCGGGAGTGTGGGTACGCAGTATTTT. It yields the protein CASSTSGSVGTQYF. V gene TRBV11-3 combines with J gene TRBJ2-3; 8 nucleotides align to TRBD2. Germline V gene data show CDR1 as SGHNT and CDR2 as YENEEA. The V and J ends lost 5 bases and 8 bases, in that order; junction bases with no gene match: 9. This CDR3 region has 14 residues.

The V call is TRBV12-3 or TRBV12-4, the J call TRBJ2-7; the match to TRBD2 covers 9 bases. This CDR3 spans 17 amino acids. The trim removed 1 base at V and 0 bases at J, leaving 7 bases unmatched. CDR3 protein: CASSLVSLAGSSYEQYF. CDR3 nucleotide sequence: TGTGCCAGCAGTTTAGTTAGCCTAGCGGGATCCTCCTACGAGCAGTACTTC.

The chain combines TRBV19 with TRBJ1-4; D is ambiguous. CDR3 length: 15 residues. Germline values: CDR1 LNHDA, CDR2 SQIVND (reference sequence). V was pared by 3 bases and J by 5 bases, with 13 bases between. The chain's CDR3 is CASSIMHLVNEKLFF. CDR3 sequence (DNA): TGTGCCAGTAGTATTATGCACCTGGTAAATGAAAAACTGTTTTTT.

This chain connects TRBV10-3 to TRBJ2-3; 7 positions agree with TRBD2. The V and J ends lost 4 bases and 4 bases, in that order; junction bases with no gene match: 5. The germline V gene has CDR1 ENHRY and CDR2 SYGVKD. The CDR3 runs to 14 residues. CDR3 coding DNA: TGTGCCATCAGTGGGGAGGGCCTCTCAGATACGCAGTATTTT. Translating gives CAISGEGLSDTQYF.

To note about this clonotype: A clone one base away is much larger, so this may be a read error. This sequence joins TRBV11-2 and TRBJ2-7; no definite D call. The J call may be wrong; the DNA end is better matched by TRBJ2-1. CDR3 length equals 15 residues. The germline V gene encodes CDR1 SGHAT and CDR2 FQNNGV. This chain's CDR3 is CASSQNRVEAYEQFF. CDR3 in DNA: TGTGCCAGCAGCCAAAACAGAGTCGAAGCCTACGAGCAGTTCTTC.

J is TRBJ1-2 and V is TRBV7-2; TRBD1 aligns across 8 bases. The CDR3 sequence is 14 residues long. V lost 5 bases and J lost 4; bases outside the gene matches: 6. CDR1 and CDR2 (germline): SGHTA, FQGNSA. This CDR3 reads CASSPQGGPYGYTF. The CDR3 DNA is TGTGCCAGCAGCCCACAGGGGGGGCCCTATGGCTACACCTTC. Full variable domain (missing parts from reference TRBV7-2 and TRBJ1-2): GAGVSQSPSNKVTEKGKDVELRCDPISGHTALYWYRQSLGQGLEFLIYFQGNSAPDKSGLPSDRFSAERTGGSVSTLTIQRTQQEDSAVYLCASSPQGGPYGYTFGSGTRLTVV.

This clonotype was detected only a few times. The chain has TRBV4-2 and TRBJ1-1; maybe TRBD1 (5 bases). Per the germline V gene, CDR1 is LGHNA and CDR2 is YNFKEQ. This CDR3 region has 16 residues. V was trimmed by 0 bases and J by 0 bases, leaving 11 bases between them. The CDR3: CASSQEGTVMNTEAFF. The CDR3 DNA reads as TGTGCCAGCAGCCAAGAGGGGACCGTTATGAACACTGAAGCTTTCTTT.

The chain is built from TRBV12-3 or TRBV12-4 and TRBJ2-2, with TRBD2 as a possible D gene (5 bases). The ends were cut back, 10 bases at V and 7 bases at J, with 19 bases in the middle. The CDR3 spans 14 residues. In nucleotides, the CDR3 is TGTGCCACCAAAGCGAGGGAGACGTTCGGGGAGCTGTTTTTT. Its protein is CATKARETFGELFF.

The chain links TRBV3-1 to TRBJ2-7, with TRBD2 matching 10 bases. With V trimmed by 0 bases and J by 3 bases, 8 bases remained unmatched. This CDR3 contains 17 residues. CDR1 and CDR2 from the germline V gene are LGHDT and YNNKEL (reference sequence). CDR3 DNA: TGTGCCAGCAGCCAAGATGTGCTAGCGGGAGCCAACTACGAGCAGTACTTC. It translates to CASSQDVLAGANYEQYF.

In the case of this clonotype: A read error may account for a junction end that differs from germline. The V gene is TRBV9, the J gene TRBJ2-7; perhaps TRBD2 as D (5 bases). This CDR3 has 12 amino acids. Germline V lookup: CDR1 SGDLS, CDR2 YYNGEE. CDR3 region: CTSSVGIGEQYF. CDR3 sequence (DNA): TGTACCAGCAGCGTCGGGATCGGGGAGCAGTACTTC.

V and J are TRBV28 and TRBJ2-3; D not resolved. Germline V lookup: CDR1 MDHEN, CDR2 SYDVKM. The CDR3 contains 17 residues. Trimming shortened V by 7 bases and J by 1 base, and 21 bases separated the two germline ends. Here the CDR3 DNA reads TGTGCCAGCAACCCCCCCGTAAGCCGATCAGGCACAGATACGCAGTATTTT. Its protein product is CASNPPVSRSGTDTQYF.

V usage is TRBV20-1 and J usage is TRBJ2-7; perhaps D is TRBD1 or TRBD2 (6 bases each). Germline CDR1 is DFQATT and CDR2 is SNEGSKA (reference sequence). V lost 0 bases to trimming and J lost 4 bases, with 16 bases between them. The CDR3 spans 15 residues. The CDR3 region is CSARDRGGWLYEQYF. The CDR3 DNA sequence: TGCAGTGCTAGAGATCGAGGGGGGTGGTTATACGAGCAGTACTTC.

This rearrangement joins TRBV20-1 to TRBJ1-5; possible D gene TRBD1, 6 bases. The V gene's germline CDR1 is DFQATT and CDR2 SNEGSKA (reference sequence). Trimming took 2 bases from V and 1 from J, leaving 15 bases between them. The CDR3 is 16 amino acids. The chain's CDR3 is CSARRTGQRSNQPQHF. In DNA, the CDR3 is TGCAGTGCTAGACGTACAGGGCAGCGGAGCAATCAGCCCCAGCATTTT.

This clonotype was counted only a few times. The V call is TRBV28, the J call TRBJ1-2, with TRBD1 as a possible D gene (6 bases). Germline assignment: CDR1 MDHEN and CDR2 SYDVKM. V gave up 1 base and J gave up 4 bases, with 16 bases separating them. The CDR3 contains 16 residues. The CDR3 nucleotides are TGTGCCAGCAGTTTATCCGGGGGGCGAGGGGGCTATGGCTACACCTTC. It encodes CASSLSGGRGGYGYTF.

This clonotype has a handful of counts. This CDR3 is CASSTRTVTDTQYF. The CDR3 nucleotides are TGTGCCAGCAGTACAAGGACAGTAACAGATACGCAGTATTTT. The chain recombines TRBV12-3 or TRBV12-4 with TRBJ2-3, with a tentative D call TRBD1 (6 bases). V dropped 5 bases and J dropped 3 bases, with 12 bases sitting between them. The CDR3 is made up of 14 amino acids.